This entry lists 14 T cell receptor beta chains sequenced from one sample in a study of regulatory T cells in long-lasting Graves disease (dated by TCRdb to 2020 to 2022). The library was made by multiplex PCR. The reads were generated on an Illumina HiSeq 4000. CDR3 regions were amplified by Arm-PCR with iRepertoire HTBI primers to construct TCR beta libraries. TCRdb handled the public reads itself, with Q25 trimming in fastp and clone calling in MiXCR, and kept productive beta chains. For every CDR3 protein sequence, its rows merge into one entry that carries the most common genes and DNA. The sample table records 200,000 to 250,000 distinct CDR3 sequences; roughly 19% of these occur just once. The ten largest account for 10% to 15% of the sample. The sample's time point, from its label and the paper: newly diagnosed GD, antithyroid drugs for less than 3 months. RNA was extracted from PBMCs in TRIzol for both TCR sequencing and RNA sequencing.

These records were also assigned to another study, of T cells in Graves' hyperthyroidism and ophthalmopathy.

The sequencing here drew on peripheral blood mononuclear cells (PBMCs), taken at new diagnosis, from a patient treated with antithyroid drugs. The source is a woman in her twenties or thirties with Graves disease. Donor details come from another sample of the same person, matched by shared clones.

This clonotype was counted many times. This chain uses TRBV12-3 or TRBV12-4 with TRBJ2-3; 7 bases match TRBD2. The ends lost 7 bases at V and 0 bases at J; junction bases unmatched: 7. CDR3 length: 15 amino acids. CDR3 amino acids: CASTPGDYSTDTQYF. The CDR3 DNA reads TGTGCCAGCACACCGGGGGACTACAGCACAGATACGCAGTATTTT.

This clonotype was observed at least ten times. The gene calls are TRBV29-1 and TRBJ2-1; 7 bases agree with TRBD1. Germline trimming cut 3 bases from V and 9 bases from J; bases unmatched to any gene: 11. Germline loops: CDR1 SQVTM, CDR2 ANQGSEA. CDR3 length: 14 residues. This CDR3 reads CSVDETGIMLEQFF. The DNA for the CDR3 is TGCAGCGTTGATGAGACAGGGATCATGCTTGAGCAGTTCTTC.

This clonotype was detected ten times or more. CDR3 protein: CASSLGDRVTDTQYF. The DNA for the CDR3 is TGTGCCAGCAGTCTAGGTGACAGGGTTACAGATACGCAGTATTTT. The chain carries TRBV12-3 or TRBV12-4 and TRBJ2-3; 7 nucleotides align to TRBD1. The CDR3 has 15 residues. Trimming took 5 bases from V and 3 from J; bases not matched to a gene: 8.

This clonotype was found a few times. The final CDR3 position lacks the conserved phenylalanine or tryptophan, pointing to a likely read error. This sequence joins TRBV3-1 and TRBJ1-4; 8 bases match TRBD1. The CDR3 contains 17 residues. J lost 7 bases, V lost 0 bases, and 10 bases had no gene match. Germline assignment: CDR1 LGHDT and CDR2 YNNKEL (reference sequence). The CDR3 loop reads CASSQDATGVVSEKLFS. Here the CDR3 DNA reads TGTGCCAGCAGCCAAGATGCGACAGGGGTAGTGAGTGAAAAACTGTTTTCT.

The CDR3 region has the DNA TGTGCCAGCAGTGCGAGCCTCGAGCAGTTCTTC. Translation gives CASSASLEQFF. The chain combines TRBV28 with TRBJ2-1, with D unclear. CDR1 is MDHEN and CDR2 is SYDVKM in the germline V gene. Trimming cost V 5 bases and J 10 bases, with 9 bases left between them. The CDR3 totals 11 residues.

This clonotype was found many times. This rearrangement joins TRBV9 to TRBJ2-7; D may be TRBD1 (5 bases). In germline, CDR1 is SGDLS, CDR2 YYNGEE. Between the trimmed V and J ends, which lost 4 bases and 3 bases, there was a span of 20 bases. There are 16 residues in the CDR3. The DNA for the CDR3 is TGTGCCAGCAGCCCCTCCCCGGCAGGGTCTGACTACGAGCAGTACTTC. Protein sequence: CASSPSPAGSDYEQYF.

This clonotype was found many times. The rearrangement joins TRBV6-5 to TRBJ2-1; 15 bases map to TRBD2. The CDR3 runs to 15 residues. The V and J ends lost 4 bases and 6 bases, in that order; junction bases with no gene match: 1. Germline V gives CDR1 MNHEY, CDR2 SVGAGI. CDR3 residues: CASSWTSGGGNEQFF. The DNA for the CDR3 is TGTGCCAGCAGTTGGACTAGCGGGGGGGGCAATGAGCAGTTCTTC.

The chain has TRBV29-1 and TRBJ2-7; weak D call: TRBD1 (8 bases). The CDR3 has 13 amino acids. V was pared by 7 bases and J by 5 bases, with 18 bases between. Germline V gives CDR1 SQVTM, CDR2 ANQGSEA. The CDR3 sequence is CSARLAGGHEQYF. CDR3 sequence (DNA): TGCAGCGCCCGACTAGCAGGGGGCCACGAGCAGTACTTC.

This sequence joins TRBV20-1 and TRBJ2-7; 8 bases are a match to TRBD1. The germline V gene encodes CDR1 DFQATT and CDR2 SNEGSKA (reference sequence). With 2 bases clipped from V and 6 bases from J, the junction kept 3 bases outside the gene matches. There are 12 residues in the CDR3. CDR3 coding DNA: TGCAGTGCTAGAAGGACAGGGTTCGAGCAGTACTTC. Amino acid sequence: CSARRTGFEQYF.

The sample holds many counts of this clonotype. The CDR3 bases are TGTGCCAGCAGCTTAGACCCTATGGACTATGGCTACACCTTC. This codes for CASSLDPMDYGYTF. V is TRBV11-2 and J is TRBJ1-2, with D uncertain. V gave up 0 bases and J gave up 3 bases, with 8 bases separating them. The CDR3 is 14 amino acids. Germline V lookup: CDR1 SGHAT, CDR2 FQNNGV.

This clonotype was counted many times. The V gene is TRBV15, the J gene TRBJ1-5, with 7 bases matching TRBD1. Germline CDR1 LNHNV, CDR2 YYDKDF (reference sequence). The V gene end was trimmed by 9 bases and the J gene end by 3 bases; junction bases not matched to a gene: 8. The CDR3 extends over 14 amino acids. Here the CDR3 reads CATGQGGSNQPQHF. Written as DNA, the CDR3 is TGTGCCACTGGGCAGGGGGGTTCCAATCAGCCCCAGCATTTT.

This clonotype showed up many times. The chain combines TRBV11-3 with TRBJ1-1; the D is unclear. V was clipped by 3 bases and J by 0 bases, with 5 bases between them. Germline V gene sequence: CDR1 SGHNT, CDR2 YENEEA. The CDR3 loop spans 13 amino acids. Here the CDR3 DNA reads TGTGCCAGCAGCTTTCAAGTGAACACTGAAGCTTTCTTT. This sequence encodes CASSFQVNTEAFF.

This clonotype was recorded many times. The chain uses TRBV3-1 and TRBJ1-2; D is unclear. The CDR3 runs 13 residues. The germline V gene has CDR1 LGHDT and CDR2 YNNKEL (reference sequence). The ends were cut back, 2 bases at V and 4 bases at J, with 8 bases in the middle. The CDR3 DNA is TGTGCCAGCAGCCAAACCCCGATCTATGGCTACACCTTC. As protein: CASSQTPIYGYTF.

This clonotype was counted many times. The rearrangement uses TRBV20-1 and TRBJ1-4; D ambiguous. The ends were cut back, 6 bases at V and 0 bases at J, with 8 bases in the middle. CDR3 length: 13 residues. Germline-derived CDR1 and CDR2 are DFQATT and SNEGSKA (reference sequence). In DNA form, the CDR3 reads TGCAGTGCCTCGGTTGCAACTAATGAAAAACTGTTTTTT. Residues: CSASVATNEKLFF.